This TCR beta chain stems from a study of blood T cell repertoires in COVID-19. Overall study context: The analysed material was cDNA or gDNA that came from T cells, B-cell-depleted T cells, or PBMCs.

Per the original methods: By means of reference gene primer amplification, nucleated cell counts were estimated. Assay: immunoSEQ multiplex PCR; the TCRdb copy retains only in-frame clones and omits some. Clonal size and the V and J genes are those of that table, whereas D and trimming came from the DNA. Among some 40,000 clones listed, just under 70% were seen once. Sequenced sample: peripheral blood. This TCR derives from a man aged 80 or over with acute or convalescent COVID-19.

The CDR3 nucleotides read TGTGCCAGCAGGGGGGGTTCTATGAACACTGAAGCTTTCTTT. This encodes CASRGGSMNTEAFF. The chain joins TRBV6-6 to TRBJ1-1, with a weak D call TRBD1 (5 bases). Germline CDR1 reads MNHNY; CDR2 reads SVGAGI (reference sequence). CDR3 length equals 14 residues. V lost 6 bases and J lost 0, with 11 bases in between.